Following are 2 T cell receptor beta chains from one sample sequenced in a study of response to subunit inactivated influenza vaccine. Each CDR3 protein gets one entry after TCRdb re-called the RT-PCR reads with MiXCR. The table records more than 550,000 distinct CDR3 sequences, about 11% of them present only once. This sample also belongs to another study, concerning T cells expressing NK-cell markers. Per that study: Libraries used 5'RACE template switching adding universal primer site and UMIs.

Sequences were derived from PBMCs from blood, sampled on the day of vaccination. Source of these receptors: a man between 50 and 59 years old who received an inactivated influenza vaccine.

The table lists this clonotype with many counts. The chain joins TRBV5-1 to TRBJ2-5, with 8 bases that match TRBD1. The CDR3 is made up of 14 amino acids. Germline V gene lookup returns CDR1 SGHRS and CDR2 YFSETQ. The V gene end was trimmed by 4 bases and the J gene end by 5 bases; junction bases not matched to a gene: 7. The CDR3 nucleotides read TGCGCCAGCAGCGCCGGACAGGGCGGGGAGACCCAGTACTTC. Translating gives CASSAGQGGETQYF.

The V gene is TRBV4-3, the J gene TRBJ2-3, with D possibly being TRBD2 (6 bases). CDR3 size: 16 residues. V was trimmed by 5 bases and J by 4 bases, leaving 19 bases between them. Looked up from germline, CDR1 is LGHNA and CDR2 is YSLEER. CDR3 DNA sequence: TGCGCCAGCAGCAAACGGAGACTAGATTCCTCAGATACGCAGTATTTT. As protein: CASSKRRLDSSDTQYF.